The present T cell receptor beta chain was sequenced within a study of cytomegalovirus exposure and HLA in healthy donors. Broader study findings: V- and J-gene trimming in TCR beta was tied to a missense DCLRE1C variant by an analysis performed later. In all likelihood, a cluster of highly shared sequence variants was a sequencing artifact. The study found most TCR sequences rare, yet found some public TCRs in many donors.

The CDR3 contains 16 residues. J was trimmed by 4 bases and V by 0 bases; bases with no gene match: 6. Germline CDR1 is LNHNV and CDR2 is YYDKDF (reference sequence). At the time of sampling, donors were nominally healthy, though unrecorded immune exposures were likely. A remark on this clone: Its antigen is undetermined.

Primers included in the PCR were 60 Vbeta and 13 Jbeta primers. The assay was immunoSEQ multiplex PCR, and TCRdb's table has in-frame clones only and misses some. Among 85,000 to 100,000 clones listed, 86% were seen once. The chain employs TRBV15 and TRBJ2-3; 8 nucleotides line up with TRBD1. The sequencing input was PBMCs. The sequence derives from a man aged 25 to 40 in good health and CMV-seropositive. The CDR3 sequence: CATSRETGQGADTQYF. CDR3 nucleotide sequence: TGTGCCACCAGCAGAGAGACAGGACAGGGCGCAGATACGCAGTATTTT.